Each of the 24 T cell receptor beta chains below was sequenced from the same sample in a study of blood T cell repertoires in COVID-19. TCRdb's table, derived via immunoSEQ multiplex PCR, lists solely in-frame clones and lacks some. Of over 60,000 clones detected, just under 90% appear once; the ten largest clones hold around 6.7%. Sequenced input: peripheral blood. All receptors come from an elderly woman with active COVID-19.

The chain employs TRBV5-1 and TRBJ2-2; 11 bases align to TRBD1. The ends lost 4 bases at V and 3 bases at J; junction bases unmatched: 11. The CDR3 runs to 18 residues. The V gene's germline CDR1 is SGHRS and CDR2 YFSETQ. CDR3 nucleotides: TGCGCCAGCAGCCCTTTTGGGACAGGGGGGAAGGACACCGGGGAGCTGTTTTTT. This sequence encodes CASSPFGTGGKDTGELFF.

The rearrangement joins TRBV28 to TRBJ1-2; 12 positions agree with TRBD1. The CDR3 has 14 amino acids. Germline V gene sequence: CDR1 MDHEN, CDR2 SYDVKM. V shed 7 bases, J shed 6 bases, and the junction held 6 bases outside the gene matches. In nucleotides, the CDR3 is TGTGCCAGCACATCGGGACAGGGGGCGAATGGCTACACCTTC. It is translated as CASTSGQGANGYTF.

The chain employs TRBV6-1 and TRBJ1-5; 7 nucleotides match TRBD1. V lost 4 bases and J lost 2; bases outside the gene matches: 8. This CDR3 is built from 16 residues. The V gene's germline CDR1 is MNHNS and CDR2 SASEGT. CDR3 coding DNA: TGTGCCAGCAGTGCGCCATCAGGGGGTGGCAATCAGCCCCAGCATTTT. Translated, it gives CASSAPSGGGNQPQHF.

This clone was observed a few times. The chain couples TRBV7-9 to TRBJ1-6; D ambiguous. Between the trimmed V and J ends, which lost 7 bases and 10 bases, there was a span of 17 bases. Germline V gives CDR1 SEHNR, CDR2 FQNEAQ (reference sequence). CDR3 length: 14 residues. DNA for the CDR3: TGTGCCAGCACCTCACCGAACAGCTGGTCACCCCTCCACTTT. Residues: CASTSPNSWSPLHF. Full variable domain (rest looked up from reference TRBV7-9 and TRBJ1-6): DTGVSQNPRHKITKRGQNVTFRCDPISEHNRLYWYRQTLGQGPEFLTYFQNEAQLEKSRLLSDRFSAERPKGSFSTLEIQRTEQGDSAMYLCASTSPNSWSPLHFGNGTRLTVT.

DNA for the CDR3: TGTGCCAGCAGCTTAAAGGGCGGGACAGGCGGGGAGCTGTTTTTT. It specifies CASSLKGGTGGELFF. The chain uses TRBV7-2 and TRBJ2-2; 8 bases map to TRBD1. CDR3 size: 15 residues. CDR1 is SGHTA, CDR2 FQGNSA, per germline. V lost 2 bases and J lost 7; bases outside the gene matches: 6.

The chain carries TRBV11-2 and TRBJ2-1, with 13 positions matching TRBD2. Germline lookup yields CDR1 SGHAT and CDR2 FQNNGV. The trim removed 5 bases at V and 7 bases at J, leaving 14 bases unmatched. The CDR3 extends over 18 amino acids. The CDR3 coding sequence is TGTGCCAGCAGCGATAGAGGAACCGGGACTAGCGGGAAGAATGAGCAGTTCTTC. It encodes CASSDRGTGTSGKNEQFF.

V and J are TRBV7-2 and TRBJ1-5, with TRBD1 identical over 10 bases. CDR1 and CDR2 (germline): SGHTA, FQGNSA. The J segment lost 3 bases and the V segment lost 6 bases, leaving 5 bases of the junction unmatched. This CDR3 has 15 residues. The CDR3 region is CASSLTGGNNQPQHF. The CDR3 DNA is TGTGCCAGCAGTTTGACAGGGGGCAACAATCAGCCCCAGCATTTT. Full variable domain (rest looked up from reference TRBV7-2 and TRBJ1-5): GAGVSQSPSNKVTEKGKDVELRCDPISGHTALYWYRQSLGQGLEFLIYFQGNSAPDKSGLPSDRFSAERTGGSVSTLTIQRTQQEDSAVYLCASSLTGGNNQPQHFGDGTRLSIL.

The genes are TRBV19 and TRBJ1-2; D uncertain. This CDR3 comprises 13 residues. The germline V and J ends were trimmed by 11 bases and 8 bases, with 21 bases remaining between them. CDR1 is LNHDA and CDR2 is SQIVND in the germline V gene (reference sequence). This CDR3 reads CASGSEVPWGYTF. The CDR3 nucleotides are TGTGCCTCGGGTTCCGAGGTCCCATGGGGCTACACCTTC.

The chain uses TRBV11-2 and TRBJ1-2; a weak D match, TRBD1 (5 bases). Germline V lookup: CDR1 SGHAT, CDR2 FQNNGV. With 3 bases removed from V and 3 bases from J, the gap between germline ends came to 11 bases. CDR3 length: 14 residues. For the CDR3, the DNA is TGTGCCAGCAGCTTTTCAGGGCCTGACTATGGCTACACCTTC. It encodes CASSFSGPDYGYTF.

The rearrangement joins TRBV7-9 to TRBJ2-2; 11 bases agree with TRBD2. The ends lost 3 bases at V and 5 bases at J; junction bases unmatched: 11. The CDR3 is made up of 18 amino acids. Germline CDR1 and CDR2: SEHNR and FQNEAQ (reference sequence). The CDR3: CASSLGVTSGRYTGELFF. CDR3 DNA: TGTGCCAGCAGCTTGGGGGTCACTAGCGGGAGATATACCGGGGAGCTGTTTTTT.

The V gene is TRBV2, the J gene TRBJ2-7; D is unresolved. CDR1 is SNHLY, CDR2 FYNNEI, per germline. Trimming cost V 4 bases and J 2 bases, with 3 bases left between them. The CDR3 extends over 11 amino acids. In DNA, the CDR3 is TGTGCCAGCAGTGCCGCCTACGAGCAGTACTTC. Residues: CASSAAYEQYF.

The V gene is TRBV7-2, the J gene TRBJ1-4, with D hard to call. V was clipped by 5 bases and J by 0 bases, with 13 bases between them. Germline CDR1 and CDR2: SGHTA and FQGNSA. The CDR3 has 16 residues. The CDR3 here is CASSPRGKATNEKLFF. The CDR3 DNA follows: TGTGCCAGCAGCCCCAGAGGGAAAGCAACTAATGAAAAACTGTTTTTT.

The V call is TRBV18, the J call TRBJ1-1, with 7 bases lining up with TRBD1. Germline V gene lookup returns CDR1 KGHSH and CDR2 LQKENI. V lost 5 bases to trimming and J lost 1 base; unmatched junction nucleotides: 7. The CDR3 has 15 amino acids. The CDR3 spells CASSFGQAGNTEAFF. CDR3 sequence (DNA): TGTGCCAGCTCATTTGGACAGGCCGGGAACACTGAAGCTTTCTTT.

This CDR3 is CASSYFAGPVEETQYF. The CDR3 DNA is TGTGCCAGCAGTTATTTTGCGGGACCAGTAGAAGAGACCCAGTACTTC. V is TRBV6-6 and J is TRBJ2-5; perhaps TRBD2 as D (6 bases). Per germline, CDR1 MNHNY and CDR2 SVGAGI (reference sequence). The CDR3 extends over 16 amino acids. V was trimmed by 3 bases and J by 3 bases, leaving 17 bases between them.

This clone came up a few times. The rearrangement links TRBV4-2 to TRBJ2-1; D gene ambiguous. The CDR3 sequence is 15 residues long. Germline CDR1 reads LGHNA; CDR2 reads YNFKEQ. Trimming took 1 base from V and 4 from J, leaving 11 bases between them. The CDR3 sequence: CASSQGLRDYNEQFF. The CDR3 bases are TGTGCCAGCAGCCAAGGTCTTAGAGATTACAATGAGCAGTTCTTC.

The chain combines TRBV4-1 with TRBJ2-1; tentative D call: TRBD1 (7 bases). Looked up from germline, CDR1 is MGHRA and CDR2 is YSYEKL. This CDR3 is 16 amino acids long. The V and J ends lost 4 bases and 3 bases respectively, with 16 bases between them. CDR3 sequence: CASSPAGTVGYNEQFF. The DNA of the CDR3 is TGCGCCAGCAGCCCTGCGGGGACAGTGGGCTACAATGAGCAGTTCTTC.

The chain is built from TRBV6-5 and TRBJ1-1, with a tentative D call TRBD1 (5 bases). CDR1 MNHEY and CDR2 SVGAGI come from the germline V gene. Trimming took off 1 base at V and 2 bases at J, with 5 bases between the two ends. The CDR3 runs 13 residues. In DNA, the CDR3 is TGTGCCAGCAGTTACTGGGGCAACACTGAAGCTTTCTTT. Translating it yields CASSYWGNTEAFF.

The chain employs TRBV9 and TRBJ1-1; 7 positions match TRBD1. CDR3 length: 13 residues. CDR1 SGDLS and CDR2 YYNGEE come from the germline V gene. The trim removed 0 bases at V and 4 bases at J, leaving 0 bases unmatched. The CDR3 bases are TGTGCCAGCAGCGTAGGGGACAGCACTGAAGCTTTCTTT. The encoded protein is CASSVGDSTEAFF.

The chain is built from TRBV11-1 and TRBJ2-7, with 7 bases lining up with TRBD1. The junction had 3 bases not matched to a gene; V was cut back by 1 base and J by 0 bases. Germline V lookup: CDR1 SGHAT, CDR2 FQDESV (reference sequence). This CDR3 has 15 amino acids. DNA for the CDR3: TGTGCCAGCAGCTTAGAGGGACAGAGCTCCTACGAGCAGTACTTC. It encodes CASSLEGQSSYEQYF.

This clone was seen only once. V gene TRBV29-1 combines with J gene TRBJ1-2; tentative D call: TRBD1 (5 bases). There are 13 residues in the CDR3. Trimming pared 3 bases from V and 2 bases from J, leaving 10 bases between. Germline V gene lookup returns CDR1 SQVTM and CDR2 ANQGSEA. CDR3 sequence: CSVEGGGNYGYTF. The CDR3, as DNA: TGCAGCGTTGAGGGTGGGGGGAACTATGGCTACACCTTC.

The chain carries TRBV7-2 and TRBJ2-1; TRBD2 matches 10 bases. The CDR3 totals 16 residues. With 4 bases clipped from V and 4 bases from J, the junction kept 7 bases outside the gene matches. The germline gives CDR1 SGHTA, CDR2 FQGNSA. CDR3 sequence (DNA): TGTGCCAGCAGCTCCATAACTAGCGGGACATACAATGAGCAGTTCTTC. It codes for CASSSITSGTYNEQFF.

For this clone: An end of the junction does not agree with germline; a read error may underlie this. This chain uses TRBV10-3 with TRBJ1-1, with D maybe TRBD1 (6 bases). The CDR3 totals 13 residues. CDR1 is ENHRY, CDR2 SYGVKD, per germline. In DNA form, the CDR3 reads TGTGCCATCACTGAGACAGGGAACACTGAAGCTTTCTTT. The encoded protein is CAITETGNTEAFF.

V usage is TRBV27 and J usage is TRBJ2-1; TRBD1 matches at 8 bases. J was trimmed by 8 bases and V by 3 bases; bases with no gene match: 12. The CDR3 covers 16 residues. Per the germline V gene, CDR1 is MNHEY and CDR2 is SMNVEV (reference sequence). The CDR3 region has the DNA TGTGCCAGCAGTTTCCGAGCCCCGGACAGGGAATATGAGCAGTTCTTC. It translates to CASSFRAPDREYEQFF.

The V gene is TRBV18, the J gene TRBJ1-1; unclear D gene. Trimming stripped 2 bases from V and 5 bases from J, with 15 bases between. The CDR3 totals 15 residues. Germline V lookup: CDR1 KGHSH, CDR2 LQKENI. The chain's CDR3 is CASSPSVGGETEAFF. As DNA, the CDR3 is TGTGCCAGCTCACCATCAGTCGGCGGGGAGACTGAAGCTTTCTTT.